The T cell receptor (beta chain) described here comes from a study of CD8 T cells in ankylosing spondylitis (dated by TCRdb to about 2017). Notes on the research overall: T cell receptor beta repertoires were profiled in healthy donors and ankylosing spondylitis patients so that disease-linked TCR variants could be found. Peripheral blood was sampled, and synovial fluid was also collected from ankylosing spondylitis patients. The whole study cohort included some 100 healthy donors and 25 ankylosing spondylitis patients. What the study reported, not specific to this receptor: Blood from ankylosing spondylitis patients appeared to be characterized by a TCR beta motif made up of several highly homologous amino acid variants. Some of the motif variants had been reported before in the synovial fluid and blood of reactive arthritis patients, a finding that suggests common disease-initiation mechanisms. According to the report, matched synovial fluid samples from ankylosing spondylitis patients were significantly enriched for the disease-linked clones. The disease-linked clones showed a CD8+ phenotype and occurred at relatively low frequencies in peripheral blood.

The reads were generated on an Illumina HiSeq 2500. TCR beta libraries were prepared by quantitative 5'-RACE with molecular barcodes. Per the source publication's procedure: To identify disease-linked TCR variants, a new computational method was used, one built on a probabilistic model of VDJ rearrangement. TCRdb redid the processing of the public reads, applying fastp at Q25 and MiXCR, and retained in-frame beta chains. Rows with one shared CDR3 protein collapse into an entry with the most common genes and DNA. These V and J calls rely on TCRdb rather than the paper's analysis. Counted in this sample were 250,000 to 400,000 distinct CDR3 sequences; around 10% of them appeared once. Clones ranked in the top ten supply roughly 9% of the sample. Regarding this clonotype: This receptor's antigen is unknown. Within one base of it there is no much larger clone, and no base qualities were kept.

CDR3 length: 16 amino acids, cysteine to phenylalanine. Only the CDR3 DNA stays, 48 bases, in frame from base 1. The germline V end is reduced by 1 base and the J end by 13 bases; junction bases left unmatched: 16. As encoded in the germline V gene (reference sequence), CDR1 is LGHDT while CDR2 is YNNKEL. The V and J segments used are TRBV3-1 and TRBJ2-5, with 9 central nucleotides matching TRBD2. The clonotype originates from a female donor with ankylosing spondylitis or in good health (not recorded which). The sample taken for sequencing was blood, either unsorted or a sorted T cell fraction (not recorded which). The sequence in DNA is TGTGCCAGCAGCCAAGGGGTAGCGGGGGTTCAAGAGGCCCGGTACTTC. Its translation reads: CASSQGVAGVQEARYF.